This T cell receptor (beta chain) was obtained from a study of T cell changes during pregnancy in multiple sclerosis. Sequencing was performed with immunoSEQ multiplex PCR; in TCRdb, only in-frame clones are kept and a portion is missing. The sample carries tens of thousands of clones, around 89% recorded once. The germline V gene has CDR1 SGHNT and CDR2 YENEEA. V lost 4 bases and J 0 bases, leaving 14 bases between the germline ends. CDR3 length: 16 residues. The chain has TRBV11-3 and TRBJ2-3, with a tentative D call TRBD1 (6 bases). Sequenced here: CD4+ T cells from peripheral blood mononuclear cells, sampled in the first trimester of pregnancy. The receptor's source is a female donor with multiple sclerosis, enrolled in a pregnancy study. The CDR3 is CASSSPQGRSTDTQYF. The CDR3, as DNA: TGTGCCAGCAGCTCCCCACAGGGTCGGAGCACAGATACGCAGTATTTT. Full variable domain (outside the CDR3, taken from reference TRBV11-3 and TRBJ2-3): EAGVVQSPRYKIIEKKQPVAFWCNPISGHNTLYWYLQNLGQGPELLIRYENEEAVDDSQLPKDRFSAERLKGVDSTLKIQPAELGDSAVYLCASSSPQGRSTDTQYFGPGTRLTVL.